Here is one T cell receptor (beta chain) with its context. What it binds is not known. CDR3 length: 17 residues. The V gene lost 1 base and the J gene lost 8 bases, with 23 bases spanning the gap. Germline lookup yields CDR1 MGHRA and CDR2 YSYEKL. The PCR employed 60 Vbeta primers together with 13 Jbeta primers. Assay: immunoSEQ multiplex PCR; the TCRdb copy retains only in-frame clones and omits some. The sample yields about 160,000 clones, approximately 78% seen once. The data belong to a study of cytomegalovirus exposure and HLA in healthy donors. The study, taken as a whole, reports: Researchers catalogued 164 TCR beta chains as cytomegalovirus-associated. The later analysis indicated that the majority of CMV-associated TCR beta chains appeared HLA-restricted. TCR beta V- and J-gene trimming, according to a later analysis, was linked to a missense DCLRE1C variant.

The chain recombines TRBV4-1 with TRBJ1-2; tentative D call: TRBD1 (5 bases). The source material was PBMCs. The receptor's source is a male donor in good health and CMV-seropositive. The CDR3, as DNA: TGCGCCAGCAGCCAAGTAACCGGGGCCGGGGGGACGGAGGGCTACACCTTC. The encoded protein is CASSQVTGAGGTEGYTF.